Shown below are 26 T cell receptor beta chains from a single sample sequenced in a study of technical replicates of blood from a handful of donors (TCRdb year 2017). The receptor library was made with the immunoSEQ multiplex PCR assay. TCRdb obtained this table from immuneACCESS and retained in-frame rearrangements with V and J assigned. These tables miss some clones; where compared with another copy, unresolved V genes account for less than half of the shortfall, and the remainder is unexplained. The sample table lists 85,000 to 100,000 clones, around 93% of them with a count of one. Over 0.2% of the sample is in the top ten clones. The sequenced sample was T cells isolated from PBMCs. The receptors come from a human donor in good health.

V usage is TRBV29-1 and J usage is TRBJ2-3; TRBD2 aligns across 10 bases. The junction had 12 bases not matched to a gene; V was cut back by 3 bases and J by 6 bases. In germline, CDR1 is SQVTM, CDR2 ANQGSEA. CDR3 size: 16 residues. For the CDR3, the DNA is TGCAGCGTTGATTCCCTAGCGGGGGTGGGAGTGGATACGCAGTATTTT. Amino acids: CSVDSLAGVGVDTQYF.

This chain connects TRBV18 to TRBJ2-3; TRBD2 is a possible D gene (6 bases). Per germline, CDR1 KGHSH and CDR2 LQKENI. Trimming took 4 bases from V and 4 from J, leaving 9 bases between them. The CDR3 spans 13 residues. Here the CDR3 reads CASSRRDPDTQYF. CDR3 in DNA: TGTGCCAGCTCACGGCGGGATCCAGATACGCAGTATTTT.

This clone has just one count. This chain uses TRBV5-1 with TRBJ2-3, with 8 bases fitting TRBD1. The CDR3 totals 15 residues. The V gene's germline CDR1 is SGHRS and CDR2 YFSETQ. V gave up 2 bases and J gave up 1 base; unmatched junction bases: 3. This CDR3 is CASSFWGQGTDTQYF. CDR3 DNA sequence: TGCGCCAGCAGCTTTTGGGGACAGGGCACAGATACGCAGTATTTT.

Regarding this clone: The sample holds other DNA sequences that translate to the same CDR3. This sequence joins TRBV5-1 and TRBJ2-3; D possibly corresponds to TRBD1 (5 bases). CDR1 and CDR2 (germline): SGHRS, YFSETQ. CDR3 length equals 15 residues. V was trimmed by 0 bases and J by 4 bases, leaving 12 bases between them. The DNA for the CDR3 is TGCGCCAGCAGCTTGGCCTCGCAGGGCGCAGATACGCAGTATTTT. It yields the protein CASSLASQGADTQYF.

The CDR3 nucleotides are TGTGCCAGCGGGGGGGGACAATATTCGCCCGAGCAGTACTTC. Its protein product is CASGGGQYSPEQYF. The chain links TRBV9 to TRBJ2-7, with a possible D match to TRBD2 (7 bases). This CDR3 is 14 amino acids long. Germline V gene data show CDR1 as SGDLS and CDR2 as YYNGEE. Trimming removed 7 bases at V and 6 bases at J, with 20 bases between.

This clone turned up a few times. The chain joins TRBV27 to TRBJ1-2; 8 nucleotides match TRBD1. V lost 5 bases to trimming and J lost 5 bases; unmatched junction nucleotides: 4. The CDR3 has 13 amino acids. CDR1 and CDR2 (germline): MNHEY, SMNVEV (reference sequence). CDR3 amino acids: CASSEDRVYGYTF. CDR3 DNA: TGTGCCAGCAGTGAGGACAGGGTTTATGGCTACACCTTC.

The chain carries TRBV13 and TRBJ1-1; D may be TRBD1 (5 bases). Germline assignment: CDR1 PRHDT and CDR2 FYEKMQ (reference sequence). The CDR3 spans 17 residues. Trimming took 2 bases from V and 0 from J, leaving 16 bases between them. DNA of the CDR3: TGTGCCAGCAGCTTAAGTGGTCAGGGTTACATGAACACTGAAGCTTTCTTT. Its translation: CASSLSGQGYMNTEAFF.

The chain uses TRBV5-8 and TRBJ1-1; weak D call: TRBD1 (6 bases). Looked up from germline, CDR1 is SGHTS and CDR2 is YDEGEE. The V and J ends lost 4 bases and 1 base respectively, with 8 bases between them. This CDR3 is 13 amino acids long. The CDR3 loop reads CASSKQGNTEAFF. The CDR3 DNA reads TGTGCCAGCAGCAAACAGGGGAACACTGAAGCTTTCTTT.

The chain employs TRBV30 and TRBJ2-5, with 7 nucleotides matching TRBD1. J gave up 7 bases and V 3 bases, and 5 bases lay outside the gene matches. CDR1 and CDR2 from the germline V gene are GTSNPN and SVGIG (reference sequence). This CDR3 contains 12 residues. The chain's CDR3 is CAWRTGPGTQYF. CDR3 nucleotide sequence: TGTGCCTGGAGGACAGGGCCTGGGACCCAGTACTTC.

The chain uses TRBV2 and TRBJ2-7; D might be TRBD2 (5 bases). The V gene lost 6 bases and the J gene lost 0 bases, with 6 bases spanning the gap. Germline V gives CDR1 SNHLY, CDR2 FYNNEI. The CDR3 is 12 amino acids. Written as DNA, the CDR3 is TGTGCCAGCAGGGAGGCCTCCTACGAGCAGTACTTC. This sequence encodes CASREASYEQYF.

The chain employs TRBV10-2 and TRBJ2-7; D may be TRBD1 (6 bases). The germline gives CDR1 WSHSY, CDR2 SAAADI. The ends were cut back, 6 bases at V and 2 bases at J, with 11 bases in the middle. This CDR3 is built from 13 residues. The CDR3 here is CASSRQDTYEQYF. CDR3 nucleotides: TGCGCCAGCAGCCGACAGGATACCTACGAGCAGTACTTC.

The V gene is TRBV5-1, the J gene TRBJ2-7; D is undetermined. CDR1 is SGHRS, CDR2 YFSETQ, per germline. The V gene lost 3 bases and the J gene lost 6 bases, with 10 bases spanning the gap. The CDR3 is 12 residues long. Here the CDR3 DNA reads TGCGCCAGCAGCTCCACCCGGAGCGAGCAGTACTTC. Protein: CASSSTRSEQYF.

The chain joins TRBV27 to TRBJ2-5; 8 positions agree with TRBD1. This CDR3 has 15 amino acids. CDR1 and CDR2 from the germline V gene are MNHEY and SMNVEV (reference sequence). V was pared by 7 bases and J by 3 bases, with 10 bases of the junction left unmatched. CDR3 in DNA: TGTGCCAGCATATCAAAACAGGGGGTGGAAGAGACCCAGTACTTC. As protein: CASISKQGVEETQYF.

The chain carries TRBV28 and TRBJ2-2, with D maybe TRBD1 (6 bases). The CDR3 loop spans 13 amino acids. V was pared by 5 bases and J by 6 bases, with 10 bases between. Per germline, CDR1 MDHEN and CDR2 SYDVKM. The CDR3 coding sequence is TGTGCCAGCAGTGCCGGACAGTCCGGGGAGCTGTTTTTT. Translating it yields CASSAGQSGELFF.

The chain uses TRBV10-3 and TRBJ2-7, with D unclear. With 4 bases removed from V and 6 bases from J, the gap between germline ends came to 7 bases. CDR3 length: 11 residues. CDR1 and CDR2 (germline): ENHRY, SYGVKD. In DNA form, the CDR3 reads TGTGCCATCAGTGCCCTATCCGAGCAGTACTTC. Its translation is CAISALSEQYF.

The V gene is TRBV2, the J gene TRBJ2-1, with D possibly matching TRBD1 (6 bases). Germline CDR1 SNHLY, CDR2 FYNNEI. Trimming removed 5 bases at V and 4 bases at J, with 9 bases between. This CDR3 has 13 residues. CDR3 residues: CASSFDRYNEQFF. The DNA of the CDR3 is TGTGCCAGCAGTTTCGACAGGTACAATGAGCAGTTCTTC.

The CDR3 region is CAWSSYQVPFHEQYF. In DNA, the CDR3 is TGTGCCTGGAGTAGTTATCAGGTACCTTTCCACGAGCAGTACTTC. This sequence joins TRBV30 and TRBJ2-7; D is uncertain. Trimming pared 2 bases from V and 5 bases from J, leaving 19 bases between. The length of the CDR3 is 15 residues. Germline values: CDR1 GTSNPN, CDR2 SVGIG (reference sequence).

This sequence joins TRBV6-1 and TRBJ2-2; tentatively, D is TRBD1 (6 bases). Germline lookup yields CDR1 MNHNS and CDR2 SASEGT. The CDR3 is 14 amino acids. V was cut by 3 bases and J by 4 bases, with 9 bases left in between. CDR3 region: CASSDWTVTGELFF. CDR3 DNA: TGTGCCAGCAGTGATTGGACAGTCACCGGGGAGCTGTTTTTT.

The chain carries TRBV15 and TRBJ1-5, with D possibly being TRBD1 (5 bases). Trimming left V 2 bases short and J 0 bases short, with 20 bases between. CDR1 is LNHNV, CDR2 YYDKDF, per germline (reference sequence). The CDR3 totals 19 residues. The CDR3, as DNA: TGTGCCACCAGCAGATCCCGAGGTAGGGGACTTTATAGCAATCAGCCCCAGCATTTT. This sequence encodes CATSRSRGRGLYSNQPQHF.

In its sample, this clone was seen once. The DNA for the CDR3 is TGTGCCACCAGCAGAGATCCCGGGATCGGGGAACTGTTTTTT. It translates to CATSRDPGIGELFF. The chain combines TRBV15 with TRBJ1-4; no reliable D call. The CDR3 has 14 amino acids. The germline V and J ends were trimmed by 0 bases and 12 bases, with 14 bases remaining between them. CDR1 and CDR2 from the germline V gene are LNHNV and YYDKDF (reference sequence). The whole variable domain, filled in from reference TRBV15 and TRBJ1-4, reads DAMVIQNPRYQVTQFGKPVTLSCSQTLNHNVMYWYQQKSSQAPKLLFHYYDKDFNNEADTPDNFQSRRPNTSFCFLDIRSPGLGDTAMYLCATSRDPGIGELFFGSGTQLSVL.

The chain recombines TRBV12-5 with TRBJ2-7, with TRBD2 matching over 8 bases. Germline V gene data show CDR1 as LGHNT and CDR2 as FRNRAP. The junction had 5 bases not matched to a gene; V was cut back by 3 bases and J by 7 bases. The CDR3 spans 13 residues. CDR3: CASGLGAGDEQYF. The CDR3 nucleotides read TGTGCTAGTGGTTTAGGAGCGGGGGATGAGCAGTACTTC.

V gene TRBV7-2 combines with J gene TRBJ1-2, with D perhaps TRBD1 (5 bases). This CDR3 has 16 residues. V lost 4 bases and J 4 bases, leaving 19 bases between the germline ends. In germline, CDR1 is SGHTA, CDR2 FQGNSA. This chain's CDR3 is CASSSRGKPFSYGYTF. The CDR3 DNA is TGTGCCAGCAGCTCCCGGGGGAAGCCTTTTTCCTATGGCTACACCTTC.

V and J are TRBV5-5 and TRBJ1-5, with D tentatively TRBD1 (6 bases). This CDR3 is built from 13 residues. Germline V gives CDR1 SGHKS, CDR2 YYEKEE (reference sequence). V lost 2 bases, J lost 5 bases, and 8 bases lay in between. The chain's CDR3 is CASSLQGDQPQHF. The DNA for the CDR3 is TGTGCCAGCAGCTTACAGGGCGATCAGCCCCAGCATTTT.

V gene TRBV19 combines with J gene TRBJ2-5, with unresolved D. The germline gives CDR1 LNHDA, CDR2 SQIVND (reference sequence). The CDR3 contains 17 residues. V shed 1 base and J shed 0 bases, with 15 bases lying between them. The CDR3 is CASSIGPAESYQETQYF. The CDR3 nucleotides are TGTGCCAGTAGTATAGGTCCCGCAGAATCGTACCAAGAGACCCAGTACTTC.

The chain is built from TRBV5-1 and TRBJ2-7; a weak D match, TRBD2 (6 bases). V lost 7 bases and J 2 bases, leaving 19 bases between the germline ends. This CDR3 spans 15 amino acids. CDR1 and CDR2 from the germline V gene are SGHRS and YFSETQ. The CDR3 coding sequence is TGCGCCAGCCGCCTAACCCGACTAGGCGCCTACGAGCAGTACTTC. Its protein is CASRLTRLGAYEQYF. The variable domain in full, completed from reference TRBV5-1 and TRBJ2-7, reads KAGVTQTPRYLIKTRGQQVTLSCSPISGHRSVSWYQQTPGQGLQFLFEYFSETQRNKGNFPGRFSGRQFSNSRSEMNVSTLELGDSALYLCASRLTRLGAYEQYFGPGTRLTVT.

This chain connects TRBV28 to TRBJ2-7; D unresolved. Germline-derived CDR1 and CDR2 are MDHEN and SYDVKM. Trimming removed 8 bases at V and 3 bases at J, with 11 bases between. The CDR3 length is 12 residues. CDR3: CASYSPRYEQYF. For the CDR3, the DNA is TGTGCCAGCTACAGCCCCCGCTACGAGCAGTACTTC.